The 6 T cell receptor beta chains presented below share a single source sample, sequenced in a study of siplizumab effects on memory and regulatory T cells. The method was immunoSEQ multiplex PCR; TCRdb's version includes in-frame clones alone and lacks a portion of them. The data show some 46,000 clones, with more than 85% seen just once and 17% held by the top ten. What was sequenced was CD8+ T cells sorted from blood. Receptors originate from a human donor in good health.

This clone was seen a handful of times. CDR3 protein: CASSFPPGGDTEAFF. Written as DNA, the CDR3 is TGTGCCAGCAGCTTCCCCCCCGGGGGTGACACTGAAGCTTTCTTT. The chain recombines TRBV7-8 with TRBJ1-1, with a tentative D call TRBD1 (5 bases). This CDR3 is built from 15 residues. V shed 3 bases and J shed 3 bases, with 14 bases lying between them. CDR1 is SGHVS and CDR2 is FQNEAQ in the germline V gene.

V is TRBV2 and J is TRBJ2-3; 11 nucleotides line up with TRBD2. Per the germline V gene, CDR1 is SNHLY and CDR2 is FYNNEI. V shed 7 bases, J shed 1 base, and the junction held 13 bases outside the gene matches. The CDR3 covers 18 residues. In nucleotides, the CDR3 is TGTGCCAGCAACCCGTTTATTCTAGCGGGAGGCGGCACAGATACGCAGTATTTT. Its translation: CASNPFILAGGGTDTQYF.

The chain combines TRBV10-3 with TRBJ2-7; TRBD2 might be the D (5 bases). Germline CDR1 ENHRY, CDR2 SYGVKD. CDR3 length equals 14 residues. With 10 bases removed from V and 3 bases from J, the gap between germline ends came to 19 bases. This chain's CDR3 is CATGKEEGNYEQYF. In DNA form, the CDR3 reads TGTGCCACCGGAAAGGAGGAAGGGAACTACGAGCAGTACTTC.

The chain joins TRBV28 to TRBJ1-5, with 10 bases aligning to TRBD1. Germline CDR1 reads MDHEN; CDR2 reads SYDVKM. V was clipped by 5 bases and J by 5 bases; unmatched bases: 18. CDR3 length equals 19 residues. Written as DNA, the CDR3 is TGTGCCAGCAGTCCACCCACAGGGACAGGGGCCCGATGGGATCAGCCCCAGCATTTT. Its translation is CASSPPTGTGARWDQPQHF.

The gene calls are TRBV11-3 and TRBJ2-2; perhaps TRBD1 as D (6 bases). The CDR3 totals 15 residues. V was cut by 2 bases and J by 6 bases, with 13 bases left in between. CDR1 SGHNT and CDR2 YENEEA come from the germline V gene. The CDR3 loop reads CASSLRTSGAGELFF. The DNA of the CDR3 is TGTGCCAGCAGCTTACGAACCTCAGGGGCCGGGGAGCTGTTTTTT.

This chain connects TRBV9 to TRBJ1-4, with D hard to call. This CDR3 contains 12 residues. Germline V gene sequence: CDR1 SGDLS, CDR2 YYNGEE. Trimming took off 3 bases at V and 8 bases at J, with 8 bases between the two ends. CDR3 in DNA: TGTGCCAGCAGCGATGGGAGAGAAAAACTGTTTTTT. This translates into CASSDGREKLFF. The full variable domain, completed using reference TRBV9 and TRBJ1-4, is DSGVTQTPKHLITATGQRVTLRCSPRSGDLSVYWYQQSLDQGLQFLIQYYNGEERAKGNILERFSAQQFPDLHSELNLSSLELGDSALYFCASSDGREKLFFGSGTQLSVL.